This T cell receptor beta chain was sequenced during a study of blood T cell repertoires in COVID-19. Per the germline V gene, CDR1 is SQVTM and CDR2 is ANQGSEA. This CDR3 is built from 16 residues. V gave up 4 bases and J gave up 0 bases; unmatched junction bases: 3. Sequencing used immunoSEQ multiplex PCR; TCRdb keeps in-frame clones, though not all of them. Of 90,000 to 110,000 clones detected, more than 80% appear once; the ten largest clones hold roughly a tenth. This receptor was taken from a woman between 70 and 85 years old with acute or convalescent COVID-19. Material for sequencing was peripheral blood. This sequence joins TRBV29-1 and TRBJ2-3, with TRBD2 matching over 14 bases. The CDR3 sequence: CSVGTSGGTSTDTQYF. The CDR3 bases are TGCAGCGTTGGGACTAGCGGGGGGACTAGCACAGATACGCAGTATTTT.